Below, one T cell receptor beta chain is given with its context. As yet, its antigen is unknown. The sample contains more than one DNA sequence encoding this CDR3. The entry originates in a study of graft-versus-host responses after intestinal transplantation. About the research overall: Multivisceral, liver-intestinal, or isolated intestinal grafts were transplanted into recipients. The study gave all recipients anti-thymocyte globulin induction, then tacrolimus and steroids for about 3 years.

CDR3 length: 13 residues. CDR1 is MNHEY and CDR2 is SMNVEV in the germline V gene (reference sequence). Deletions cut 3 bases from V and 2 bases from J, with 8 bases between. The repertoire was sequenced with immunoSEQ multiplex PCR; TCRdb's copy has only in-frame clones and lacks some. Found here are tens of thousands of clones, approximately 94% of them singletons; the top ten hold around 0.53%. The V call is TRBV27, the J call TRBJ2-7; D is possibly TRBD2 (6 bases). Specimen: unstimulated CD8+ T cells sorted from spleen or lymph node cells, collected before intestinal transplant. The TCR originated in a human donor who received an intestinal transplant. The CDR3 here is CASSLGGTYEQYF. The CDR3 DNA follows: TGTGCCAGCAGTTTGGGGGGAACCTACGAGCAGTACTTC.